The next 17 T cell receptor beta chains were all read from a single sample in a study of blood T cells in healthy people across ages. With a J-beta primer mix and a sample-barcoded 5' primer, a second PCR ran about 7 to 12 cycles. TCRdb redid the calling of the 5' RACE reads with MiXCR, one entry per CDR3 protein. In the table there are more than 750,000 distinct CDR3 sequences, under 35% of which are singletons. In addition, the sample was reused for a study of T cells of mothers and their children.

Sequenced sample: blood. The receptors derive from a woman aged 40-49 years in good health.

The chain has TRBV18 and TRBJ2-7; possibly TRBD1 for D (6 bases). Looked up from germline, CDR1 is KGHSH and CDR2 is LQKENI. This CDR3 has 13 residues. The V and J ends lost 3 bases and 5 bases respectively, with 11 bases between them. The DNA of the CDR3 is TGTGCCAGCTCACCCCAACAGGGCCACGAGCAGTACTTC. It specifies CASSPQQGHEQYF.

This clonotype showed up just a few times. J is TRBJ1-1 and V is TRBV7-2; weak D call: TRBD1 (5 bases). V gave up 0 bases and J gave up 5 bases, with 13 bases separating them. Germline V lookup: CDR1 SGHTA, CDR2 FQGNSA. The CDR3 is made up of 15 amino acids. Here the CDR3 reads CASSLAGGGVTEAFF. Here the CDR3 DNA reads TGTGCCAGCAGCTTAGCAGGCGGGGGAGTAACTGAAGCTTTCTTT. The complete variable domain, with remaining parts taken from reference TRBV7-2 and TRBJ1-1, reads GAGVSQSPSNKVTEKGKDVELRCDPISGHTALYWYRQSLGQGLEFLIYFQGNSAPDKSGLPSDRFSAERTGGSVSTLTIQRTQQEDSAVYLCASSLAGGGVTEAFFGQGTRLTVV.

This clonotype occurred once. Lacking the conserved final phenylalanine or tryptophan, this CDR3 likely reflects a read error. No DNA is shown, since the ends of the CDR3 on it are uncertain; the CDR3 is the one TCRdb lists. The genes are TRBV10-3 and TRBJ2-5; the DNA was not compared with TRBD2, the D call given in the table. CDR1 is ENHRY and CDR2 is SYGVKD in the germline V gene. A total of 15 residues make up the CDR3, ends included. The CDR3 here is CAISGNSGVSETQDC.

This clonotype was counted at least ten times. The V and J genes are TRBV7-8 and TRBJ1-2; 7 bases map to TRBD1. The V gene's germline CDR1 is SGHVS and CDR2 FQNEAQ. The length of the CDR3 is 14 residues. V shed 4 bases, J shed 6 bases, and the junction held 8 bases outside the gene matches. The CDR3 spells CASSSGGQGDGYTF. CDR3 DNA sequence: TGTGCCAGCAGCTCCGGGGGGCAGGGGGATGGCTACACCTTC. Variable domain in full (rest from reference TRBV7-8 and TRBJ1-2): GAGVSQSPRYKVAKRGQDVALRCDPISGHVSLFWYQQALGQGPEFLTYFQNEAQLDKSGLPSDRFFAERPEGSVSTLKIQRTQQEDSAVYLCASSSGGQGDGYTFGSGTRLTVV.

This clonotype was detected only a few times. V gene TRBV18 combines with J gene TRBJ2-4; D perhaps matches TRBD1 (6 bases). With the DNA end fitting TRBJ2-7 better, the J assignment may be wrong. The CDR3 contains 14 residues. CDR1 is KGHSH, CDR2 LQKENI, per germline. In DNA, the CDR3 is TGTGCCAGCTCACCCACGACAGGCCCCTCCGAGCAGTACTTC. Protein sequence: CASSPTTGPSEQYF.

CDR3 coding DNA: TGTGCCAGCAGGTTAGGGGGCGGGACCTACAATGAGCAGTTCTTC. The encoded protein is CASRLGGGTYNEQFF. V is TRBV28 and J is TRBJ2-1; perhaps TRBD1 as D (7 bases). Germline CDR1 is MDHEN and CDR2 is SYDVKM. The CDR3 consists of 15 residues. With 6 bases removed from V and 2 bases from J, the gap between germline ends came to 14 bases.

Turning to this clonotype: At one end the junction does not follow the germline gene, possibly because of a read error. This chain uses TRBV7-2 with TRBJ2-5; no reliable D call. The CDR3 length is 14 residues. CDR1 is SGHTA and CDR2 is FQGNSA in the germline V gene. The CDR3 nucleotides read TGCGCCAGCCGCCTAGGGCTCCGGCAAGAGACCCAGTACTTC. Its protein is CASRLGLRQETQYF.

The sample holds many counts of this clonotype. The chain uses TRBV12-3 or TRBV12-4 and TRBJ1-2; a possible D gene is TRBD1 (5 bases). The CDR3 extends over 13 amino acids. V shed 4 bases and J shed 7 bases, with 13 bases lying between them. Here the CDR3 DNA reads TGTGCCAGCAGTTATACAGGTAGTCCTGGCTACACCTTC. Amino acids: CASSYTGSPGYTF.

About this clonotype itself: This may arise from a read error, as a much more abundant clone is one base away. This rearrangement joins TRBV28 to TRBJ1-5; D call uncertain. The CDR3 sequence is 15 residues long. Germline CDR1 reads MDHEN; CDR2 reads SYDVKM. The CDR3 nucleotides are TGTGCCTGCAGGTGGGAAGGAAATAGCAATCAGCCCCAGCATTTT. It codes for CACRWEGNSNQPQHF. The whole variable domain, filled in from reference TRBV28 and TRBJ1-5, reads DVKVTQSSRYLVKRTGEKVFLECVQDMDHENMFWYRQDPGLGLRLIYFSYDVKMKEKGDIPEGYSVSREKKERFSLILESASTNQTSMYLCACRWEGNSNQPQHFGDGTRLSIL.

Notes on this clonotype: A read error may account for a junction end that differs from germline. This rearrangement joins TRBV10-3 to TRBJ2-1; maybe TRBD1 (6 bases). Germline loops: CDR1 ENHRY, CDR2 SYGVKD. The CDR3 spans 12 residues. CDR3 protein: CAIRDQRQVLVF. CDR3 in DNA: TGTGCCATCAGGGACCAGCGACAGGTACTGGTCTTC.

For the CDR3, the DNA is TGTGCCAGCAGCCCCCGCCGGGGCGGAAGCTCCTACGAGCAGTACTTC. This encodes CASSPRRGGSSYEQYF. V gene TRBV11-1 combines with J gene TRBJ2-7, with D perhaps given as TRBD1 or TRBD2 (5 bases each). The V end lost 5 bases, the J end lost 0 bases, and 17 bases lay between the germline ends. The CDR3 has 16 residues. CDR1 is SGHAT and CDR2 is FQDESV in the germline V gene (reference sequence).

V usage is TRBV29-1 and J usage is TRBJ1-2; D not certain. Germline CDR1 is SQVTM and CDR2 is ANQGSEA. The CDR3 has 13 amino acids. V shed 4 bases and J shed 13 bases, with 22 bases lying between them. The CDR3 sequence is CSVVDGLGNEGTF. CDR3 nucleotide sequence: TGCAGCGTTGTGGACGGCCTCGGAAATGAAGGCACCTTC.

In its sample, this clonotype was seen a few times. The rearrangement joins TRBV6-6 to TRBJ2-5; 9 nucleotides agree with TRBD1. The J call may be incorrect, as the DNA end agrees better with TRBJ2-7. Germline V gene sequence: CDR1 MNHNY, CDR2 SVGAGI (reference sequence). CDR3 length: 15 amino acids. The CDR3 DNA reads TGTGCCAGCAGGGGGAGGGGACAGGGAGGCTACGAGCAGTACTTC. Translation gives CASRGRGQGGYEQYF.

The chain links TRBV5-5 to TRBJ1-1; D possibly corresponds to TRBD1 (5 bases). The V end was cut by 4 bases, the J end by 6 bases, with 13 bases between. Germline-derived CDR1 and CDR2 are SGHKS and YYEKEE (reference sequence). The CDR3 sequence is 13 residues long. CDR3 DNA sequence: TGTGCCAGCAGCAAAGGGGTTCGGGCTGAAGCTTTCTTT. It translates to CASSKGVRAEAFF.

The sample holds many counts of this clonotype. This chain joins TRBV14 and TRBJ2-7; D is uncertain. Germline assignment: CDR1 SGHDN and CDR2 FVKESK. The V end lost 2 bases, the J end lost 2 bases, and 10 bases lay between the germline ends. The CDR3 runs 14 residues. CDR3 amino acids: CASSQTTPPYEQYF. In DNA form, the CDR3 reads TGTGCCAGCAGCCAAACGACACCACCCTACGAGCAGTACTTC.

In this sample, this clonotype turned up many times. The CDR3 loop is CASSPGTGSSYEQYF. CDR3 nucleotides: TGTGCCAGCAGTCCCGGGACAGGTAGTTCCTACGAGCAGTACTTC. The chain joins TRBV9 to TRBJ2-7, with TRBD1 identical over 8 bases. The germline gives CDR1 SGDLS, CDR2 YYNGEE. This CDR3 region has 15 residues. J lost 1 base, V lost 5 bases, and 8 bases had no gene match.

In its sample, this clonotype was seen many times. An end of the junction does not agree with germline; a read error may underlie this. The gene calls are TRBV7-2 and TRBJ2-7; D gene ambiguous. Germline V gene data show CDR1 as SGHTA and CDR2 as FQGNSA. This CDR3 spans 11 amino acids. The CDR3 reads CASSLGTEQYF. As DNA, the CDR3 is TGCGCCAGCAGCTTAGGTACCGAGCAGTACTTC.